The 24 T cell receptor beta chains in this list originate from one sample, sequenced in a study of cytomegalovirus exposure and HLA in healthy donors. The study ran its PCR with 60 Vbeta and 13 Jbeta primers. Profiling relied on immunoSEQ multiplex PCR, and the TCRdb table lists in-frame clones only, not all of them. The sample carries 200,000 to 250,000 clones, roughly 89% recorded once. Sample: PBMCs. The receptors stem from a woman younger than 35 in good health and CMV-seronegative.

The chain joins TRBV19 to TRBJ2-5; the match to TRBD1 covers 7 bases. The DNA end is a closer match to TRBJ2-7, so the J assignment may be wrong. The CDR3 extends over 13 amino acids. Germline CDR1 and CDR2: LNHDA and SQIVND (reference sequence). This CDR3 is CASSRGSGYEQYF. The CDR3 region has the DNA TGTGCCAGCAGCAGGGGGTCAGGTTACGAGCAGTACTTC.

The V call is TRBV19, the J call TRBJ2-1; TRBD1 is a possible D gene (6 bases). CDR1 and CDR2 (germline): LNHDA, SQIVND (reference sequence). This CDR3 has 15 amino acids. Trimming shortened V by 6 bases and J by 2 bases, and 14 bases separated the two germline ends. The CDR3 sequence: CASSDRQAPYNEQFF. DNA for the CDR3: TGTGCCAGTAGCGACAGACAGGCGCCCTACAATGAGCAGTTCTTC.

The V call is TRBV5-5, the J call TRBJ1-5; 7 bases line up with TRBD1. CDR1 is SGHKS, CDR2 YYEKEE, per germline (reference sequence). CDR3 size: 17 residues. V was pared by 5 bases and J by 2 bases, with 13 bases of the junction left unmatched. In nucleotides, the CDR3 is TGTGCCAGCAGTTCGAACAGGGGACAGTTGGGCAATCAGCCCCAGCATTTT. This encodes CASSSNRGQLGNQPQHF.

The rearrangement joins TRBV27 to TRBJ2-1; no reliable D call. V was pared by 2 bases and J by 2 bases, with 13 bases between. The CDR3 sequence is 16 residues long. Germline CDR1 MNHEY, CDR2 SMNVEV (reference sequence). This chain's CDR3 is CASSLRGLPTYNEQFF. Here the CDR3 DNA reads TGTGCCAGCAGTTTAAGAGGCCTGCCGACCTACAATGAGCAGTTCTTC.

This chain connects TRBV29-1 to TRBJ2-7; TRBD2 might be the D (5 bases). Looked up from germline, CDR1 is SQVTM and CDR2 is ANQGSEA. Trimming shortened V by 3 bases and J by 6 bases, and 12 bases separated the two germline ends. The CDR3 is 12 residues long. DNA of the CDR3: TGCAGCGTTGAGGCGGGTTTGGGCGAGCAGTACTTC. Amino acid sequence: CSVEAGLGEQYF.

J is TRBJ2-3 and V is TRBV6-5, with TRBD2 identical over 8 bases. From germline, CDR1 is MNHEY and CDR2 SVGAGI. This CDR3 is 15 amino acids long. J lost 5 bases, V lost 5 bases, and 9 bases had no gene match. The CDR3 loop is CASSRGLAYRDTQYF. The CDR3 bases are TGTGCCAGCAGTCGCGGACTAGCATATAGAGATACGCAGTATTTT.

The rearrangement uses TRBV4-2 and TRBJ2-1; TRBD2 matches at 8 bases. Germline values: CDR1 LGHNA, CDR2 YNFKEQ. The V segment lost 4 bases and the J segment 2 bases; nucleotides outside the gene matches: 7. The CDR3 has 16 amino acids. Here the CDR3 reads CASSPQTSATYNEQFF. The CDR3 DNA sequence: TGTGCCAGCAGCCCCCAGACTAGCGCAACCTACAATGAGCAGTTCTTC.

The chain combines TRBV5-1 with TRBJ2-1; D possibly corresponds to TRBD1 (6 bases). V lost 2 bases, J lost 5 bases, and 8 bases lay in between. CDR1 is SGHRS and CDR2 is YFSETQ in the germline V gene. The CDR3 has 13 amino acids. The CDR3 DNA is TGCGCCAGCAGCTTACGACAGGACAATGAGCAGTTCTTC. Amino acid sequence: CASSLRQDNEQFF.

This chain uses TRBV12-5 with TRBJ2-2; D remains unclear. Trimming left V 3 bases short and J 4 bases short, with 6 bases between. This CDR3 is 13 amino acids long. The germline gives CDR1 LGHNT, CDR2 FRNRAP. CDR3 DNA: TGTGCTAGTGGTTTATCCCGCACCGGGGAGCTGTTTTTT. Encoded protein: CASGLSRTGELFF.

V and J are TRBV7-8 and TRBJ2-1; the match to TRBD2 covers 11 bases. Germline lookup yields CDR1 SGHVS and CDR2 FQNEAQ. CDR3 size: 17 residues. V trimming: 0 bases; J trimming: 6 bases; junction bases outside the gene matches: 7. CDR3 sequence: CASSLARRLAGPNEQFF. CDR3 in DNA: TGTGCCAGCAGCTTAGCCCGCAGACTAGCGGGACCCAATGAGCAGTTCTTC.

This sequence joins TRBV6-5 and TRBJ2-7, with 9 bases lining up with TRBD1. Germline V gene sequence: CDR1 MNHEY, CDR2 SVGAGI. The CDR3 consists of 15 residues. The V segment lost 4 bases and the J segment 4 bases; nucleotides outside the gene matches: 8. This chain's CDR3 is CASSSDRGPRYEQYF. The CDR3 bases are TGTGCCAGCAGTTCGGACAGGGGCCCTAGGTACGAGCAGTACTTC.

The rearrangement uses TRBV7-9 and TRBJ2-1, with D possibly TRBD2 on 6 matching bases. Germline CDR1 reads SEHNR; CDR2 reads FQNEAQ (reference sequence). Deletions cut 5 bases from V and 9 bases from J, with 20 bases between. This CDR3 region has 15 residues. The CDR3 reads CASSPINGGGGEQFF. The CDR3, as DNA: TGTGCCAGCAGCCCAATTAACGGGGGTGGGGGTGAGCAGTTCTTC.

The CDR3 is CASSPTLAKNIQYF. In DNA, the CDR3 is TGTGCCAGCTCACCGACACTAGCCAAAAACATTCAGTACTTC. This chain links TRBV18 with TRBJ2-4; no reliable D call. Germline CDR1 and CDR2: KGHSH and LQKENI. Trimming stripped 3 bases from V and 0 bases from J, with 6 bases between. The CDR3 consists of 14 residues.

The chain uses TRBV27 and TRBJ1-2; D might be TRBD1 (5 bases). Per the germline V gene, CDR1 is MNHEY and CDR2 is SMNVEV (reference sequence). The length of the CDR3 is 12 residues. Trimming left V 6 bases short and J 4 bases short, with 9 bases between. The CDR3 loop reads CASSGGSYGYTF. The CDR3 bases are TGTGCCAGCAGCGGGGGTTCCTATGGCTACACCTTC.

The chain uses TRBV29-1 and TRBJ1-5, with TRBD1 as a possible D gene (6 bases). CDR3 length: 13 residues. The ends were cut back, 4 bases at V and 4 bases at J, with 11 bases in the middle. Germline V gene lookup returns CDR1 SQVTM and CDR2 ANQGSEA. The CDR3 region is CSVGGQKNQPQHF. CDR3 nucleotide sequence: TGCAGCGTTGGCGGACAGAAAAATCAGCCCCAGCATTTT.

CDR3 sequence reads: CASSYSGLGQYF. The DNA for the CDR3 is TGTGCCAGCAGTTACTCGGGGCTGGGGCAGTATTTT. The rearrangement joins TRBV6-5 to TRBJ2-3; the D gene is possibly TRBD1 (5 bases). The CDR3 contains 12 residues. Germline V lookup: CDR1 MNHEY, CDR2 SVGAGI. The V gene lost 0 bases and the J gene lost 11 bases, with 9 bases spanning the gap.

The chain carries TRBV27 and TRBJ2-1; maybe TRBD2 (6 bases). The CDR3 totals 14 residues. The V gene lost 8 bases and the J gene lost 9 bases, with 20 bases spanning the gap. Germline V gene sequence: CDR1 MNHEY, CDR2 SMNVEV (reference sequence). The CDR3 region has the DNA TGTGCCAGCCGGACTCGGGGGTCTGGGCCTGAGCAGTTCTTC. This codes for CASRTRGSGPEQFF.

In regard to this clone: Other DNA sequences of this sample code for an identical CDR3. CDR3 loop: CATSRGSGQGSNEQFF. In DNA form, the CDR3 reads TGTGCCACCAGCAGAGGGTCCGGGCAGGGAAGCAATGAGCAGTTCTTC. V usage is TRBV15 and J usage is TRBJ2-1; D might be TRBD1 (5 bases). The V gene lost 1 base and the J gene lost 6 bases, with 16 bases spanning the gap. Germline CDR1 and CDR2: LNHNV and YYDKDF (reference sequence). The CDR3 is made up of 16 amino acids.

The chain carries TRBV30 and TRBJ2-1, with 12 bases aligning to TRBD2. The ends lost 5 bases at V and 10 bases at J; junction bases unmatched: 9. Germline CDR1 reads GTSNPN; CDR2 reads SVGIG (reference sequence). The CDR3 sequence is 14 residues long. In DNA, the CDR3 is TGTGCCTGGGGCTACAGTGGGACTAGCGGGGAGCAGTTCTTC. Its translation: CAWGYSGTSGEQFF.

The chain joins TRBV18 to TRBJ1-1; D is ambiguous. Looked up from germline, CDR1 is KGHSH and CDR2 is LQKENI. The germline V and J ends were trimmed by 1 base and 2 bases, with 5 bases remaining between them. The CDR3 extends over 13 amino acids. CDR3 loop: CASSPRLNTEAFF. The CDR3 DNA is TGTGCCAGCTCACCACGTTTAAACACTGAAGCTTTCTTT.

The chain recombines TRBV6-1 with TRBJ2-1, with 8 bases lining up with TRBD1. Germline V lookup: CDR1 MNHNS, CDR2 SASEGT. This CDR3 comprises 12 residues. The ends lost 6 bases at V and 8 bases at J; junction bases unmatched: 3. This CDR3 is CASRNRGDEQFF. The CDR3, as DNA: TGTGCCAGCAGAAACAGGGGGGATGAGCAGTTCTTC.

This CDR3 reads CASSYVLADTDTQYF. The CDR3 nucleotides are TGTGCCAGCAGTTATGTGCTAGCTGACACAGATACGCAGTATTTT. The V and J genes are TRBV6-5 and TRBJ2-3; D possibly corresponds to TRBD2 (5 bases). This CDR3 comprises 15 residues. Germline loops: CDR1 MNHEY, CDR2 SVGAGI. The V gene lost 3 bases and the J gene lost 2 bases, with 12 bases spanning the gap.

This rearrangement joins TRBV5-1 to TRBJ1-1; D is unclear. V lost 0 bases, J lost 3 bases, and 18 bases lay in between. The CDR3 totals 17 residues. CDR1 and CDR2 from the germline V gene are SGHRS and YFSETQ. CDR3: CASSLEAGRWRYTEAFF. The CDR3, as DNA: TGCGCCAGCAGCTTGGAGGCAGGCAGGTGGAGGTACACTGAAGCTTTCTTT.

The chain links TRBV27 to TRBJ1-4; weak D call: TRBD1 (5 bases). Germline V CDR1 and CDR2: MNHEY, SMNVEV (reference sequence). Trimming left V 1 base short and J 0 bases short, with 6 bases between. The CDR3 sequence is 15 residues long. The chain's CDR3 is CASSLLGATNEKLFF. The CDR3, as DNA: TGTGCCAGCAGTTTATTAGGGGCAACTAATGAAAAACTGTTTTTT.